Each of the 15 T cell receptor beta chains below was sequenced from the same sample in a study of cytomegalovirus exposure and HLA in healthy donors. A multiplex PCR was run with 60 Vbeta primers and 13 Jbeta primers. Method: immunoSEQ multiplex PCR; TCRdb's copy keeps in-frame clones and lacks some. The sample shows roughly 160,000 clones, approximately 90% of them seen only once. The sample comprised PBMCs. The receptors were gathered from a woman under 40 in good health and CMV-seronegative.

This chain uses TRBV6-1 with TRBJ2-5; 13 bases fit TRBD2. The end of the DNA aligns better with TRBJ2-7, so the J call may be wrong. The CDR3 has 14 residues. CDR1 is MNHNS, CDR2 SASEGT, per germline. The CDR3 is CASRGGLAGHEQYF. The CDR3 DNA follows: TGTGCCAGCAGAGGGGGACTAGCGGGACACGAGCAGTACTTC.

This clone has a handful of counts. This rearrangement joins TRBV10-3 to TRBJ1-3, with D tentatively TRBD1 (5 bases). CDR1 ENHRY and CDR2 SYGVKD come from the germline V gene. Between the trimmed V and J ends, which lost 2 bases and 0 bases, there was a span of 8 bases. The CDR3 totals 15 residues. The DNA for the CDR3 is TGTGCCATCAGTGAGGGGGCCTTCTCTGGAAACACCATATATTTT. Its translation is CAISEGAFSGNTIYF.

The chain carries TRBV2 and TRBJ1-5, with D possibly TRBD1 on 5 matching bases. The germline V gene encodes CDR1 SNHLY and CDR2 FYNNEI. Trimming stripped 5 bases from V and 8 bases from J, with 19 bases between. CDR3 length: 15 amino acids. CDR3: CASSSGLGLVEPQHF. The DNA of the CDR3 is TGTGCCAGCAGTTCGGGACTCGGTTTGGTGGAGCCCCAGCATTTT.

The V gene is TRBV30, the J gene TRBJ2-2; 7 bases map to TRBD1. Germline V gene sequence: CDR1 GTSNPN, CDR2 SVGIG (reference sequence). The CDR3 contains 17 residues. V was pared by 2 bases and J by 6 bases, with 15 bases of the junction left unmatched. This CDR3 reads CAWSTDRVGSGPGELFF. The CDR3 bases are TGTGCCTGGAGTACCGACAGGGTTGGTTCGGGGCCCGGGGAGCTGTTTTTT.

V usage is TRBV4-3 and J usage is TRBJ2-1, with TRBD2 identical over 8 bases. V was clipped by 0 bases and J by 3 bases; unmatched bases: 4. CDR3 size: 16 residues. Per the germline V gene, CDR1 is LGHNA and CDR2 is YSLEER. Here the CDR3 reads CASSQDPSGGYNEQFF. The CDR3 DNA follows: TGCGCCAGCAGCCAAGATCCCAGCGGGGGCTACAATGAGCAGTTCTTC.

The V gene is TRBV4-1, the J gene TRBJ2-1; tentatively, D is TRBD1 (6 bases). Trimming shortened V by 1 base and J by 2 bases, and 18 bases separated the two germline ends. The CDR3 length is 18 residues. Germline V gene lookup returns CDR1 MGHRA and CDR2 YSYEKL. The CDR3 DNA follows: TGCGCCAGCAGCCAAGTACGAGGTCTGCAGGGGCCCTACAATGAGCAGTTCTTC. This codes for CASSQVRGLQGPYNEQFF.

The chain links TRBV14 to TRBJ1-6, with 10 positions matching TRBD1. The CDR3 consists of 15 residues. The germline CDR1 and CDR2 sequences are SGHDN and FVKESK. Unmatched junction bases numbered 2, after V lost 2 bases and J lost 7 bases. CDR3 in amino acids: CASSQLGQGNSPLHF. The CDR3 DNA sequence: TGTGCCAGCAGCCAATTGGGACAGGGGAATTCACCCCTCCACTTT.

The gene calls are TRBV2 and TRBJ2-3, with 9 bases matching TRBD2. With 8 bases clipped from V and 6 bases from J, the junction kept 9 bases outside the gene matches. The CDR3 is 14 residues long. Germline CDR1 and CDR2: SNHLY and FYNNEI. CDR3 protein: CASGVAGVVDTQYF. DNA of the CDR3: TGTGCCAGCGGGGTAGCGGGAGTGGTGGATACGCAGTATTTT.

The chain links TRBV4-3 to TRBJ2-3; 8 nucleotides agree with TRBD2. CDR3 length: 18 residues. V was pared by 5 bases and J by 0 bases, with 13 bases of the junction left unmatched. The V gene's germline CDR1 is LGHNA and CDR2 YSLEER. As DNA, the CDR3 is TGCGCCAGCAGCTCGGTTTTGGCGGGGGGCCCCAGCACAGATACGCAGTATTTT. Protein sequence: CASSSVLAGGPSTDTQYF.

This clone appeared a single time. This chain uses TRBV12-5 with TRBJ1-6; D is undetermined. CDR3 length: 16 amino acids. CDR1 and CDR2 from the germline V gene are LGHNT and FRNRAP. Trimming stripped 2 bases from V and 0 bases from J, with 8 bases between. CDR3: CASGLWAGSYNSPLHF. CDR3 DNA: TGTGCTAGTGGTTTGTGGGCAGGCTCCTATAATTCACCCCTCCACTTT.

The CDR3 reads CASSSPQGRREGTYEQYF. The DNA for the CDR3 is TGTGCCAGCAGTTCCCCCCAGGGTCGGCGGGAGGGCACCTACGAGCAGTACTTC. This chain connects TRBV27 to TRBJ2-7; 9 bases map to TRBD2. From germline, CDR1 is MNHEY and CDR2 SMNVEV (reference sequence). The CDR3 has 18 amino acids. Trimming at V came to 4 bases and at J to 2 bases, leaving 15 bases not matched to a gene.

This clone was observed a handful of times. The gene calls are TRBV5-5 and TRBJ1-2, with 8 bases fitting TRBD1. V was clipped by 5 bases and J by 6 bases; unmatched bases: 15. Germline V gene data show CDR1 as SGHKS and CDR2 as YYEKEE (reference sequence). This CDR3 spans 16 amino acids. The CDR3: CASSSLITTGEDGYTF. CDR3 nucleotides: TGTGCCAGCAGTTCCCTCATAACGACAGGGGAGGATGGCTACACCTTC. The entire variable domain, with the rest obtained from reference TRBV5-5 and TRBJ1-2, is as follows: DAGVTQSPTHLIKTRGQQVTLRCSPISGHKSVSWYQQVLGQGPQFIFQYYEKEERGRGNFPDRFSARQFPNYSSELNVNALLLGDSALYLCASSSLITTGEDGYTFGSGTRLTVV.

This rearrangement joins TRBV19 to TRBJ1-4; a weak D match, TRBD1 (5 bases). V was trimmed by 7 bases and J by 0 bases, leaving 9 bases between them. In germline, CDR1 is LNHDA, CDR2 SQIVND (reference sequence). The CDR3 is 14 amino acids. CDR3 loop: CASIGRATNEKLFF. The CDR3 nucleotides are TGTGCCAGTATTGGCAGGGCAACTAATGAAAAACTGTTTTTT.

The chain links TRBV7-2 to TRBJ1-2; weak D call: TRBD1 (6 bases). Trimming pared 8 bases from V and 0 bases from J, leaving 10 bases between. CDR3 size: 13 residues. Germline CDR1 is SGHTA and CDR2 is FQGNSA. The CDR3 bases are TGTGCCAGCGGGGCAGGGGCTAACTATGGCTACACCTTC. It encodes CASGAGANYGYTF. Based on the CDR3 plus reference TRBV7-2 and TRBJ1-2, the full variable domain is GAGVSQSPSNKVTEKGKDVELRCDPISGHTALYWYRQSLGQGLEFLIYFQGNSAPDKSGLPSDRFSAERTGGSVSTLTIQRTQQEDSAVYLCASGAGANYGYTFGSGTRLTVV.

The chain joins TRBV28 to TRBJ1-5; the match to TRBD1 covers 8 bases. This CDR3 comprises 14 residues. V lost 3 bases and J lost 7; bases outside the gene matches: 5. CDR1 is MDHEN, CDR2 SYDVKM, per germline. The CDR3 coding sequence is TGTGCCAGCAGTTTGGGGACAGGACGGCAGCCCCAGCATTTT. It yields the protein CASSLGTGRQPQHF.